The present entry profiles one T cell receptor beta chain with its context. Its target antigen remains unknown. Nothing much larger sits one base from this clone, and base qualities are not available. TCR cDNA was synthesized by 5'RACE template switching, through which a universal primer site and unique molecular identifiers were introduced. cDNA synthesis was primed from both the TCR alpha and TCR beta constant segments. Libraries were amplified in two PCR steps, with sample barcodes and sequencing adapters added in the second step. Libraries were sequenced on Illumina HiSeq 2500 (2x100 bp) or NovaSeq (2x150 bp). In the paper's pipeline: Demultiplexing of reads and collapsing into UMI consensus sequences were performed with MIGEC, and V(D)J alignment was carried out with MiXCR. Clonotypes responding to the vaccine were identified with edgeR on replicate PBMC samples, with the criteria of FDR below 0.01 and a log2 fold change above 5 up to day 15. Bulk clonotypes were assigned CD4 or CD8 identity according to which sequenced CD4 or CD8 repertoire held them at higher abundance. TCRdb itself trimmed the public reads at Q25 with fastp, ran MiXCR and retained productive beta chains. Each entry merges the rows of one CDR3 protein and shows their most common DNA and genes. TCRdb, not the authors, supplied the V and J calls. The table for this sample lists 230,000 or so distinct CDR3 sequences; over 6.5% of them were counted only once. 1% to 1.2% of the sample is in the top ten clones.

Reading the label with the study, this specimen's treatment or condition is: live attenuated yellow fever vaccine strain. A standard Ficoll-Paque protocol was used to isolate PBMCs from peripheral blood. Dynabeads CD4 and CD8 positive selection kits were used to isolate CD4 and CD8 T-cell fractions. RNA was extracted with TriZol from bulk PBMCs, CD4 and CD8 fractions, and dextramer-positive and dextramer-negative fractions. This entry comes from a study of T cells after yellow fever vaccination (dated by TCRdb to between 2017 and 2020). Background on the whole study: Libraries from fractions with low cell numbers were prepared with the SMART-Seq v4 Ultra Low Input RNA kit. To follow T-cell clones before and after both primary and booster YFV17D yellow fever vaccination, bulk TCR alpha and beta repertoires underwent longitudinal sequencing. The cohort comprised two healthy male donors, one aged 18 to 30 and one aged 30 to 40 years. Blood was drawn at multiple timepoints before and after primary and secondary immunization, with bulk PBMC replicates and cell subsets isolated.

Paper-wide results and their limitations: Only two donors were included in the study, so the extent to which the findings can be generalized is limited. The secondary T-cell response was weaker than the primary response but faster, peaking on day 5 instead of day 15. Most clones expanded after primary vaccination (approximately 96% of CD4 and roughly 88% of CD8) were re-detected after the booster, suggesting that broad memory maintenance occurred. Computational filtering was needed because FACS-sorted repertoires could contain abundant contaminating clonotypes from the bulk population. A small fraction of clonotypes showed up in both the CD4 and CD8 compartments, probably as a result of convergent recombination.

This TCR came from a young man who received the YFV17D yellow fever vaccine. The source material was CD4+ T cells sorted from PBMCs, sampled on the day of the yellow fever booster vaccination.

The DNA is TGTGCCAGCAGCCTAACCGGGACTAGCGGGAGCTCCTACAATGAGCAGTTCTTC. Its protein is CASSLTGTSGSSYNEQFF. The chain uses TRBV11-1 and TRBJ2-1; TRBD2 matches 14 bases in the middle. The germline V gene (reference sequence) sets CDR1 to SGHAT and CDR2 to FQDESV. The junction shows trimming of 5 bases on V and 0 bases on J, and the gene matches do not reach 6 bases of it. The CDR3 spans 18 residues, from the cysteine through the phenylalanine. This entry keeps only the CDR3 DNA: 54 bases, framed from base 1.